Described below is a single T cell receptor (beta chain) sequence and its context. Its matching antigen is unknown. The data were taken from a study of T cells after yellow fever vaccination. Findings and limits, study-wide: Most clones from primary vaccination were detected again post-booster (96% CD4, approximately 90% CD8). Although most clonotypes did not, a small share appeared in both CD4 and CD8 compartments.

The study made its TCR cDNA through 5'RACE template switching. That step introduced a universal primer site along with UMIs. MiXCR, run by TCRdb on the 5' RACE reads, gives a single entry per CDR3 protein. Of approximately 300,000 distinct CDR3 sequences listed, roughly 6.8% are singletons. The CDR3 spans 14 residues. Per germline, CDR1 ENHRY and CDR2 SYGVKD. V was pared by 10 bases and J by 0 bases, with 13 bases between. V gene TRBV10-3 combines with J gene TRBJ1-5; D not resolved. Material: PBMCs, obtained more than 40 days after the first yellow fever vaccination. This TCR was recovered from a man between 18 and 35 years old who received the YFV17D yellow fever vaccine. CDR3 loop: CATSLGHSNQPQHF. The CDR3 DNA sequence: TGTGCCACCTCTCTTGGGCATAGCAATCAGCCCCAGCATTTT.